Reported below is one T cell receptor (beta chain). Antigen: not known. The table came from immunoSEQ multiplex PCR; TCRdb's copy has only in-frame clones and leaves some out. The sample holds roughly 2.2 million clones, 85% to 95% seen once. The sample comes from a study of shared clonotypes between healthy human individuals. General study findings and limits: Researchers found naive subsets generally carried larger estimated richness than memory subsets. Expectations were that clonotype sharing among donors would be affected by sequencing depth.

CD45RA-negative memory and CD45RA+ naive subsets were split from the CD4+ cells. The material sequenced was naive CD4+ T cells from PBMCs. Sample subset: CD45RA+ positively selected. The source is a man between 18 and 29 years old in good health. Some clones in this sample may be carry-over from other donors' samples.

The CDR3 bases are TGCGCCAGCAGCTGGGACAGGGCCATTTCGAACACTGAAGCTTTCTTT. Its translation: CASSWDRAISNTEAFF. The chain links TRBV5-1 to TRBJ1-1; 9 bases line up with TRBD1. The germline CDR1 and CDR2 sequences are SGHRS and YFSETQ. This CDR3 is built from 16 residues. V lost 3 bases and J lost 1; bases outside the gene matches: 7.